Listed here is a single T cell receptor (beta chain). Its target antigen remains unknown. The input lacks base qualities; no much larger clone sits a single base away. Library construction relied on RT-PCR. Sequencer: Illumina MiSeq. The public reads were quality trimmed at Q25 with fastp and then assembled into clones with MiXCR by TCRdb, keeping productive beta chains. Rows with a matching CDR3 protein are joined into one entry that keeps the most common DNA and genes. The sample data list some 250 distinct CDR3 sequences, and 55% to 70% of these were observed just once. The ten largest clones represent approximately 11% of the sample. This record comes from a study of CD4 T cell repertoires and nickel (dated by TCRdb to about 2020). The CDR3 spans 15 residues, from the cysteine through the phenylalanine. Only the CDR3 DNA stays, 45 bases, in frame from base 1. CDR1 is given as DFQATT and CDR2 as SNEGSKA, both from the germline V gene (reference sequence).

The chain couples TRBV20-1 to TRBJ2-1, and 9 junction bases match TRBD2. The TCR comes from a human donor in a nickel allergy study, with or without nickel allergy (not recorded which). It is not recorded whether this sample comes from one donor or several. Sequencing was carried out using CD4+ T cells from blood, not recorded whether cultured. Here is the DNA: TGCAGCCCTACTAGCGGGTTCGAGTCCTACAATGAGCAGTTCTTC. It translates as CSPTSGFESYNEQFF.